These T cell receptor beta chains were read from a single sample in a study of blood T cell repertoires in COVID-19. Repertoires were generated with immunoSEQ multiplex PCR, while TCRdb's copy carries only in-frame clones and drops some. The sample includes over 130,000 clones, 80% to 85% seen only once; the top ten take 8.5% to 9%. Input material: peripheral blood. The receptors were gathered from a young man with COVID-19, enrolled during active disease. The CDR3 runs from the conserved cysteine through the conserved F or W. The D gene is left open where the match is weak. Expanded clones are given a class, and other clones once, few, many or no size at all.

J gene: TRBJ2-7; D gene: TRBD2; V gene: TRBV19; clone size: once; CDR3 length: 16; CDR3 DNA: TGTGCCAGTAGTCTCGGGGGACTAGTAAACTCCTACGAGCAGTACTTC; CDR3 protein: CASSLGGLVNSYEQYF
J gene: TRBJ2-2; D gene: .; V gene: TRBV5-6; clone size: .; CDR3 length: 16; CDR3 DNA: TGTGCCAGCAGCGCCGACCCGGGACAGAACACCGGGGAGCTGTTTTTT; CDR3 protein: CASSADPGQNTGELFF
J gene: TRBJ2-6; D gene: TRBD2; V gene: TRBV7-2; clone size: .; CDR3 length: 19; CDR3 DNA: TGTGCCAGCAGCTTACCCCGGACTAGCGGGAGGGCTGGGGCCAACGTCCTGACTTTC; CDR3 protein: CASSLPRTSGRAGANVLTF
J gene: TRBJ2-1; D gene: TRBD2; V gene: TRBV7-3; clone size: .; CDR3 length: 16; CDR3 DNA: TGTGCCAGCAGCCTCAGGACTAGCGGGAGTTACAATGAGCAGTTCTTC; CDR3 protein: CASSLRTSGSYNEQFF
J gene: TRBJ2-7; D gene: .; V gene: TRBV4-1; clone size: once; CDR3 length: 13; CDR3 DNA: TGCGCCAGCAGCCATACAGAGACCTACGAGCAGTACTTC; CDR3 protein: CASSHTETYEQYF
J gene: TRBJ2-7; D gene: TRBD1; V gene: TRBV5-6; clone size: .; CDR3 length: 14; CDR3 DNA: TGTGCCAGCAGCTTGGCGGGACAGGGGGCAGGGCAGTACTTC; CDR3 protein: CASSLAGQGAGQYF
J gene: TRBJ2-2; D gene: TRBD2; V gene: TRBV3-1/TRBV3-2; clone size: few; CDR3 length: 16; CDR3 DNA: TGTGCCAGCAGCGCCTGGGGGGGAATAAGAACCGGGGAGCTGTTTTTT; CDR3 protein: CASSAWGGIRTGELFF
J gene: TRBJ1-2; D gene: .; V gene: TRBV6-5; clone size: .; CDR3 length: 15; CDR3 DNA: TGTGCCAGCTTCACCCACGGAAGGGGCGACTATGGCTACACCTTC; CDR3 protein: CASFTHGRGDYGYTF
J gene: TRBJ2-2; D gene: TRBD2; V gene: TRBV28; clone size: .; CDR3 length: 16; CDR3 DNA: TGTGCCAGCAGGGGCCAGGCGGGGGTTGTGACCGGGGAGCTGTTTTTT; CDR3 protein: CASRGQAGVVTGELFF
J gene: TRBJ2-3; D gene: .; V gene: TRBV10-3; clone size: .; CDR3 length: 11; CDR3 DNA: TGTGCCACCGGACGAGGGGATACGCAGTATTTT; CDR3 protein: CATGRGDTQYF
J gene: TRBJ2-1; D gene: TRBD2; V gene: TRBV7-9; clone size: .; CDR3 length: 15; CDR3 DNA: TGTGCCAGCAGCCGGATAGCGGGAGTTTGGAATGAGCAGTTCTTC; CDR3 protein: CASSRIAGVWNEQFF
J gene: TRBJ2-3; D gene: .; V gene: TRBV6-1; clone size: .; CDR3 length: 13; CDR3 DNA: TGTGCCAGCAGTGAAAGAGCAACAGATACGCAGTATTTT; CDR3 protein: CASSERATDTQYF
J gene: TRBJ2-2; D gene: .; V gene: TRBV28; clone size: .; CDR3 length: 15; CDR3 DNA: TGTGCCAGCAGTATATCGGAGGGCCCCACCGGGGAGCTGTTTTTT; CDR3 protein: CASSISEGPTGELFF
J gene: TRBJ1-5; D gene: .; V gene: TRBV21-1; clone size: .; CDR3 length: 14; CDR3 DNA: TGTGCCAGCAGCATTTGGACAGGGAATCAGCCCCAGCATTTT; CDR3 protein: CASSIWTGNQPQHF
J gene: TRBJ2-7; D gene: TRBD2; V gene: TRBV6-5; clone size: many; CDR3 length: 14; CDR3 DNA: TGTGCCAGCACCCGACTAGCGGGAGAGGGCGAGCAGTACTTC; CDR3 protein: CASTRLAGEGEQYF
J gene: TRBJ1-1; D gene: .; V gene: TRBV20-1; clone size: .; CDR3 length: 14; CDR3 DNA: TGCAGTGCTAGTCAAAGCCAGGGGAACACTGAAGCTTTCTTT; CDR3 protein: CSASQSQGNTEAFF
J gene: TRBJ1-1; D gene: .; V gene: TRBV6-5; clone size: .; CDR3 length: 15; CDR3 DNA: TGTGCCAGCACCAACGGTATAGGACAGAACACTGAAGCTTTCTTT; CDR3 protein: CASTNGIGQNTEAFF
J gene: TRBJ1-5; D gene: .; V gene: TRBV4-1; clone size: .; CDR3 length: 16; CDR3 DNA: TGCGCCAGCAGCGCCGGGACACTTTATAGCAATCAGCCCCAGCATTTT; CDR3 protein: CASSAGTLYSNQPQHF
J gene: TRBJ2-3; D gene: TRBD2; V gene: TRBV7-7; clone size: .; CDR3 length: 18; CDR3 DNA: TGTGCTAGCAGCTTCGGGACTAGCGGGAGGGAATCCACAGATACGCAGTATTTT; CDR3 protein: CASSFGTSGRESTDTQYF
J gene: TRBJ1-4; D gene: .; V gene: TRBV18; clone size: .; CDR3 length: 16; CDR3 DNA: TGTGCCAGCTCACCACCGTCGGCCGGAGCTAATGAAAAACTGTTTTTT; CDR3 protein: CASSPPSAGANEKLFF
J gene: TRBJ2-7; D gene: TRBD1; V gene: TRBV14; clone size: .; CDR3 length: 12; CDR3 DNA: TGTGCCAGCAGCCCTGGGACAGGGCTTCAGTACTTC; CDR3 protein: CASSPGTGLQYF
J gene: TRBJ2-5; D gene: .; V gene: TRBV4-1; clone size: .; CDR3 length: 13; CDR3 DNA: TGCGCCAGCAGCCCTCCATCCGGAGAGACCCAGTACTTC; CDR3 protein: CASSPPSGETQYF
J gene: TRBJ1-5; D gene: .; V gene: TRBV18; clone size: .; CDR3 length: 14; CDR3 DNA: TGTGCCAGCTCACCGGACACGGTCAATCAGCCCCAGCATTTT; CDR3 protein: CASSPDTVNQPQHF
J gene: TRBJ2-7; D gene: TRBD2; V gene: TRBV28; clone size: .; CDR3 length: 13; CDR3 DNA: TGTGCCAGCCTCTCGGGGGGTACCTACGAGCAGTACTTC; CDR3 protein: CASLSGGTYEQYF
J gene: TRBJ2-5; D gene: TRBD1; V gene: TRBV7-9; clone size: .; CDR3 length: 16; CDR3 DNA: TGTGCCAGCAGCTTAGGAACAGGGGGACTTTCGGAGACCCAGTACTTC; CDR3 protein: CASSLGTGGLSETQYF
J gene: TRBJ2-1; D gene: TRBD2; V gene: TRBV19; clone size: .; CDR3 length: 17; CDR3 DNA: TGTGCCAGTAGTCTCGGAGGACTAGCGGGAGTATCCAATGAGCAGTTCTTC; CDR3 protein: CASSLGGLAGVSNEQFF
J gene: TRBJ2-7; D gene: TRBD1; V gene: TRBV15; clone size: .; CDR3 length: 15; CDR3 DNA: TGTGCCACCAGCGTACTACCGGGACAGACCTACGAGCAGTACTTC; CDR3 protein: CATSVLPGQTYEQYF
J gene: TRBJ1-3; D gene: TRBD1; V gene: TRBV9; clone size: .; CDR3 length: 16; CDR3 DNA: TGTGCCAGCAGCAGATCGGGACAGGGCTCTGGAAACACCATATATTTT; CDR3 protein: CASSRSGQGSGNTIYF
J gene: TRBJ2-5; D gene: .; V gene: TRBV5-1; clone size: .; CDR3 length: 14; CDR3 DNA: TGCGCCAGCAGCGAGACTCTTCTAGGAGAGACCCAGTACTTC; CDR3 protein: CASSETLLGETQYF
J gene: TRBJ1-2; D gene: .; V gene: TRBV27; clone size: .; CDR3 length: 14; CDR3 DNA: TGTGCCAGCAGTTTATCTGCGGGGGGTTATGGCTACACCTTC; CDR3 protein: CASSLSAGGYGYTF
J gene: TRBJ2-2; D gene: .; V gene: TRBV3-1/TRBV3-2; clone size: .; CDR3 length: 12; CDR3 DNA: TGTGCCAGCAGGGTAGTTGGCGGGGAGCTGTTTTTT; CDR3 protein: CASRVVGGELFF
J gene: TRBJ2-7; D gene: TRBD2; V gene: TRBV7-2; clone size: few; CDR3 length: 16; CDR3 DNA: TGTGCCAGCAGCTTATCGGGACTAGCGGGGAGCGGCGAGCAGTACTTC; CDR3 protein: CASSLSGLAGSGEQYF
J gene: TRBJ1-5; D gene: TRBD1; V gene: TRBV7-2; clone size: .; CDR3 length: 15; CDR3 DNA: TGTGCCAGCAGCGTCCAGGGGGCCGGCAATCAGCCCCAGCATTTT; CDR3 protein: CASSVQGAGNQPQHF
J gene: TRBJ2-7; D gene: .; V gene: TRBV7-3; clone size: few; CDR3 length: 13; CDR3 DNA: TGTGCCCTCTCTCTAGGGGACTCCTACGAGCAGTACTTC; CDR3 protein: CALSLGDSYEQYF
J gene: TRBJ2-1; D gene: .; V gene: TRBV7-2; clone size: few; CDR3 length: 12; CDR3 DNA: TGTGCCAGCAGCTTAAAGAGGGCCGAGCAGTTCTTC; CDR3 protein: CASSLKRAEQFF
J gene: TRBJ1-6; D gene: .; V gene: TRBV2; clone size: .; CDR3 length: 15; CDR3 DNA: TGTGCCAGGGGGGCAAACGTCGGGGAAAATTCACCCCTCCACTTT; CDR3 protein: CARGANVGENSPLHF